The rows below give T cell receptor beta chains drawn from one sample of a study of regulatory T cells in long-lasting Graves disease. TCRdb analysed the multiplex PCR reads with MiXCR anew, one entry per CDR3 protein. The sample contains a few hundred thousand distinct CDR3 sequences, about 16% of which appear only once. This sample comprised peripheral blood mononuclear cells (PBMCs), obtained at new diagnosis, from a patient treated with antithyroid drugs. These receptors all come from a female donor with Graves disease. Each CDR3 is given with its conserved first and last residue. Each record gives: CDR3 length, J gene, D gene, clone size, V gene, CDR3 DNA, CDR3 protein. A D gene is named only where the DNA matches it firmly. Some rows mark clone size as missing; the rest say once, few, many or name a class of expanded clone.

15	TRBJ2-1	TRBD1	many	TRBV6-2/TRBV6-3	TGTGCCAGCAGTGAAGGGCCAGACAGGGGTCATGAGCAGTTCTTC	CASSEGPDRGHEQFF
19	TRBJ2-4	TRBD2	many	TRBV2	TGTGCCAGCAGTGAAGTTGTAGCGGGAGGCTCTCTAGCCAAAAACATTCAGTACTTC	CASSEVVAGGSLAKNIQYF
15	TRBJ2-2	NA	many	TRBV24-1	TGTGCCACCAGTGATCCTACCAGGGGGGCCGGGGAGCTGTTTTTT	CATSDPTRGAGELFF
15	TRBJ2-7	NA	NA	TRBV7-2	TGTGCCAGCAGCTTAGAAGCGACGGTAACCTACGAGCAGTACTTC	CASSLEATVTYEQYF
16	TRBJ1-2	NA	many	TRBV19	TGTGCCAGTAGCCTTGGAGGCCCCCTCATTAACTATGGCTACACCTTC	CASSLGGPLINYGYTF
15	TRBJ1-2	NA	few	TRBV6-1	TGTGCCAGCACCCCTTTTTCTCAGGGAGGGGGAAGCTACACCTTC	CASTPFSQGGGSYTF
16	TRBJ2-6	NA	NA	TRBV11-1	TGTGCCAGCAGCTTAATTTCTGGATCTGGGGCCAACGTCCTGACTTTC	CASSLISGSGANVLTF
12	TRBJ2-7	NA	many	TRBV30	TGTGCCTGGAGTGCTATGAACTACGAGCAGTACTTC	CAWSAMNYEQYF
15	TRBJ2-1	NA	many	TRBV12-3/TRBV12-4	TGTGCCAGCACCCCAGGGGGGGGTCCATACAATGAGCAGTTCTTC	CASTPGGGPYNEQFF
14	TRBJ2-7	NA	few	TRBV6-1	TGTGCCACCAGCGACACTCCGAGCTCCTACGAGCAGTACTTC	CATSDTPSSYEQYF
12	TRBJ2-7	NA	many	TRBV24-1	TGTGCCACCAGTGATCCCTATCACGAGCAGTACTTC	CATSDPYHEQYF
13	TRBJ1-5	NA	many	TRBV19	TGTGCCAGTAGTATTGAGAGAAATCAGCCCCAGCATTTT	CASSIERNQPQHF
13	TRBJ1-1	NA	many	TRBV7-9	TGTGCCAGCAGTTCGGGGGTGGGCACTGAAGCTTTCTTT	CASSSGVGTEAFF
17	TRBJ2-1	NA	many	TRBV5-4	TGTGCCAGCAGCTCTTCCGGGACTTTAACTTCCTACAATGAGCAGTTCTTC	CASSSSGTLTSYNEQFF
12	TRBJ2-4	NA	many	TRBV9	TGTGCCAGCAGCGCCAGGGGTGGCATTCAGTACTTC	CASSARGGIQYF
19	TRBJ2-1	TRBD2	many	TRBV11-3	TGTGCCAGCAGCTTAGATCTCCCCCCGACTAGCGGGAGTGGTAATGAGCAGTTCTTC	CASSLDLPPTSGSGNEQFF
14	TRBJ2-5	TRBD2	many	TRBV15	TGTGCCACCAGCAGTGTACTAGCGGAAGAGACCCAGTACTTC	CATSSVLAEETQYF
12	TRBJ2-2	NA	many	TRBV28	TGTGCCAGCAGACTTAACACCGGGGAGCTGTTTTTT	CASRLNTGELFF
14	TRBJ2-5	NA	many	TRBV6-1	TGTGCCAGCAGTGAAGACAGCTTCCAAGAGACCCAGTACTTC	CASSEDSFQETQYF
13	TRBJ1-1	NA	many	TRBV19	TGTGCCAGTAAACGCGCGGCGAACACTGAAGCTTTCTTT	CASKRAANTEAFF
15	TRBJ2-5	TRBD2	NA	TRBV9	TGTGCCAGCAGCGTAACTAGCGGGGGTGGGGAGACCCAGTACTTC	CASSVTSGGGETQYF
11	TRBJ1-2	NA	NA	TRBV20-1	TGCAGTGCTGTGACACACTATGGCTACACCTTC	CSAVTHYGYTF
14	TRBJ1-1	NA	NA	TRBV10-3	TGTGCCATCAGTGACGGCACCGTGAACACTGAAGCTTTCTTT	CAISDGTVNTEAFF
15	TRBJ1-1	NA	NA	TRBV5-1	TGCGCCAGCAGCTTCGGGGCCAGCCTGAACACTGAAGCTTTCTTT	CASSFGASLNTEAFF
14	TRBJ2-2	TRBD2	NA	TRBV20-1	TGCAGTGCTGTAGCGGGACCGAACACCGGGGAGCTGTTTTTT	CSAVAGPNTGELFF
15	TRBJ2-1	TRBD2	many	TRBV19	TGTGCCAGTACCGAACTAGCGGGAGGCTACAATGAGCAGTTCTTC	CASTELAGGYNEQFF
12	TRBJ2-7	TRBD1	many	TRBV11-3	TGTGCCAGCAGCCCAGGGGGCTCCGAGCAGTACTTC	CASSPGGSEQYF
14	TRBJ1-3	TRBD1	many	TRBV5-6	TGTGCCAGCAGCCTCCGACAGGGGGAAGACACCATATATTTT	CASSLRQGEDTIYF
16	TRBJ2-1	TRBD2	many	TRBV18	TGTGCCAGCTCACCGCCACGGGCGGGAGACCTCAATGAGCAGTTCTTC	CASSPPRAGDLNEQFF
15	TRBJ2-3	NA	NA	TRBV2	TGTGCCAGCAGAGCTCGTCGGGACTCCCCAGATACGCAGTATTTT	CASRARRDSPDTQYF
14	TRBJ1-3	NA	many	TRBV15	TGTGCCACCAGCAGAGACCGGGCTGGAAACACCATATATTTT	CATSRDRAGNTIYF
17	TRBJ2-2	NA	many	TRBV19	TGTGCCAGTAGTATGGTTGTGTACACCCAGAACACCGGGGAGCTGTTTTTT	CASSMVVYTQNTGELFF
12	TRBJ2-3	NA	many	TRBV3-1	TGTGCCAGCAGCCGCCGCACAGATACGCAGTATTTT	CASSRRTDTQYF
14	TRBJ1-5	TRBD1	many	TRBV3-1	TGTGCCAGCAGCCATGGGACAGTAAATCAGCCCCAGCATTTT	CASSHGTVNQPQHF
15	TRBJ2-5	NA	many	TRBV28	TGTGCCAGCAGTTTTGGTGGGGTGGGGATAGAGACCCAGTACTTC	CASSFGGVGIETQYF
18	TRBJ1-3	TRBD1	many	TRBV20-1	TGCAGTGCTAGAAAAAGCCGGGACAGTGAATTCTCTGGAAACACCATATATTTT	CSARKSRDSEFSGNTIYF
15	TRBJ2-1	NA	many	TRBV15	TGTGCCACCAGCAGAGGGGGGGCGGCCTACAATGAGCAGTTCTTC	CATSRGGAAYNEQFF